This entry is about one TCR beta chain. The antigen remains undetermined. Per germline, CDR1 SGHNT and CDR2 YYREEE (reference sequence). Trimming took off 0 bases at V and 9 bases at J, with 10 bases between the two ends. This CDR3 is 13 amino acids long. The data derive from a study of OX40 agonist ivuxolimab in advanced cancers. Turning to the study itself: Patients took ivuxolimab, an agonistic anti-OX40 (CD134) antibody. Enrollees could have had prior anti-PD-1, anti-PD-L1 or anti-CTLA-4 therapy, which about 42% had received. Hepatocellular carcinoma, melanoma, renal cell or head and neck cancer affected the dose-escalation patients. Study-wide results and caveats: Relative to CD4+ cells, CD8+ T cells on average had more expanded clones.

The protocol was immunoSEQ multiplex PCR, while the TCRdb copy is restricted to in-frame clones and leaves out a portion. Among more than 45,000 clones, roughly 85% were seen once, and the ten largest hold 2.5% to 3.5%. V is TRBV5-4 and J is TRBJ2-4; D ambiguous. The sequence derives from an adult with an advanced solid tumor such as melanoma, head and neck, liver or kidney cancer. The specimen comprised CD4+ or CD8+ T cells sorted from blood, sampled in a trial of the OX40 agonist ivuxolimab. CDR3 in amino acids: CASSLEGSGIQYF. The CDR3 coding sequence is TGTGCCAGCAGCTTGGAAGGGTCCGGCATTCAGTACTTC.